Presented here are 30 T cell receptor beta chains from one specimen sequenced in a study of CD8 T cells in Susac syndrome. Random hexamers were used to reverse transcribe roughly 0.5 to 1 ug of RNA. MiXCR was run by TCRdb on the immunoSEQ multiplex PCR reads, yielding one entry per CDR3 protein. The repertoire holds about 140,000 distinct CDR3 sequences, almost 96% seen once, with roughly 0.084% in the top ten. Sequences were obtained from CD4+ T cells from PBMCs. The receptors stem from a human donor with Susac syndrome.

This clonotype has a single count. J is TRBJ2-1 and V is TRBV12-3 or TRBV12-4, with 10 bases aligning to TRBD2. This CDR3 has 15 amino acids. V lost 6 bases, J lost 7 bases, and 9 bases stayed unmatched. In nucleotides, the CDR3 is TGTGCCAGCAGACCTACTAGCGGGGTGGGGAATGAGCAGTTCTTC. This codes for CASRPTSGVGNEQFF.

The CDR3 region is CASSPRLYNRGEGIQYF. CDR3 nucleotides: TGTGCCAGCAGCCCCCGACTATACAACAGGGGGGAAGGCATTCAGTACTTC. This rearrangement joins TRBV7-9 to TRBJ2-4; TRBD1 matches at 8 bases. V lost 5 bases, J lost 9 bases, and 18 bases stayed unmatched. Germline V CDR1 and CDR2: SEHNR, FQNEAQ (reference sequence). CDR3 size: 17 residues.

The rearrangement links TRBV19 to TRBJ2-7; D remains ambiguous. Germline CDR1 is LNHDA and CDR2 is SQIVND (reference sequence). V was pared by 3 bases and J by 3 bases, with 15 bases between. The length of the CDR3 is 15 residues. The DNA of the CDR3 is TGTGCCAGTAGTATCGGTCAACGGGCGAGCTACGAGCAGTACTTC. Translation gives CASSIGQRASYEQYF. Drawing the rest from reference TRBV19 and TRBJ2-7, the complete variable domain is DGGITQSPKYLFRKEGQNVTLSCEQNLNHDAMYWYRQDPGQGLRLIYYSQIVNDFQKGDIAEGYSVSREKKESFPLTVTSAQKNPTAFYLCASSIGQRASYEQYFGPGTRLTVT.

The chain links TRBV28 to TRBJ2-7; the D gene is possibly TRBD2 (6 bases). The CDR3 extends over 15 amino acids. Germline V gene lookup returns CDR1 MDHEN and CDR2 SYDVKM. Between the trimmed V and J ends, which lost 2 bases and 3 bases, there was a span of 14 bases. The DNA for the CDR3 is TGTGCCAGCAGTTTACGACGGGGGATAGGCTACGAGCAGTACTTC. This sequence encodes CASSLRRGIGYEQYF.

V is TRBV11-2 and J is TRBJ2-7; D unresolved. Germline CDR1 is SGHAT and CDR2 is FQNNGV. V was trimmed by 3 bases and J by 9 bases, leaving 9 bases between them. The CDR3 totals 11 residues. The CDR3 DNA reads TGTGCCAGCAGCTTGGGCTTGTGGCAGTACTTC. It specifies CASSLGLWQYF.

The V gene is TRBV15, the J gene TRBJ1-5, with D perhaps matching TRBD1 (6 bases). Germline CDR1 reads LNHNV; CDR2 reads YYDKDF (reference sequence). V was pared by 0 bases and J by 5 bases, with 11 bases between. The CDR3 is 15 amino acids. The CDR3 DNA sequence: TGTGCCACCAGCAGAGATAGGGGGAATTATCAGCCCCAGCATTTT. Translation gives CATSRDRGNYQPQHF.

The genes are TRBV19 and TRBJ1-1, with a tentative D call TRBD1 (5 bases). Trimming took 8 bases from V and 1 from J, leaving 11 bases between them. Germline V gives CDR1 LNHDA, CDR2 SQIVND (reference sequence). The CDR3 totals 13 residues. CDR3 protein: CASWDRRNTEAFF. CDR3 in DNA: TGTGCCAGTTGGGACCGACGGAACACTGAAGCTTTCTTT.

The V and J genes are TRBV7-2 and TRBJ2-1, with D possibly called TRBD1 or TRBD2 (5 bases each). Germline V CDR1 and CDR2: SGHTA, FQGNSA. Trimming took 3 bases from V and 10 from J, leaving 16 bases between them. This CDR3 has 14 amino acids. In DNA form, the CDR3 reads TGTGCCAGCAGCTTTACCGGGACCTCCTCAGAGCAGTTCTTC. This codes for CASSFTGTSSEQFF.

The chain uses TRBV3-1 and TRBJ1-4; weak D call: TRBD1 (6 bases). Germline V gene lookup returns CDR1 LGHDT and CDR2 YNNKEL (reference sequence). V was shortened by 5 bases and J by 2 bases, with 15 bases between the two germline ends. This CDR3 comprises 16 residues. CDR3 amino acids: CASSSGGRRTNEKLFF. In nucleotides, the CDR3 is TGTGCCAGCAGCTCGGGGGGGCGTCGTACTAATGAAAAACTGTTTTTT.

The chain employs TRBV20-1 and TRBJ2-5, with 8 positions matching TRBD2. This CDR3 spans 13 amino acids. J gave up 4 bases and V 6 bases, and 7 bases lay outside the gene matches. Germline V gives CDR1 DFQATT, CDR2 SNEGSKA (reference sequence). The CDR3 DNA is TGCAGTGCGGGTTGGCTAGCGGGAGAGACCCAGTACTTC. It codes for CSAGWLAGETQYF.

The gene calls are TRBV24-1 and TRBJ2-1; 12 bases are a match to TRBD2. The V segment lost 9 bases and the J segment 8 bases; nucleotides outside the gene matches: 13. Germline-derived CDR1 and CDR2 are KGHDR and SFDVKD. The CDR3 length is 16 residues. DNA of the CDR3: TGTGCCACCGCTCCAGGGGGACTAGCGGGTGCCGATGAGCAGTTCTTC. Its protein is CATAPGGLAGADEQFF.

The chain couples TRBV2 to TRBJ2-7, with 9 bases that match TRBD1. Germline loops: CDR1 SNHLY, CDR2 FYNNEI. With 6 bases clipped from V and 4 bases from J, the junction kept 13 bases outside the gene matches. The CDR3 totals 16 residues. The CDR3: CASSRQGVTGPYEQYF. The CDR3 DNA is TGTGCCAGCAGCCGACAGGGGGTAACAGGACCGTACGAGCAGTACTTC.

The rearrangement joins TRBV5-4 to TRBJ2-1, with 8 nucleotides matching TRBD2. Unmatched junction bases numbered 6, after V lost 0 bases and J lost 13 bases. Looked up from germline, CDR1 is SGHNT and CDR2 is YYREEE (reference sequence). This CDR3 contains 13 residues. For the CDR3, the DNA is TGTGCCAGCAGCTTGGACAGCGCGGGGGGCCAGTTCTTC. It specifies CASSLDSAGGQFF.

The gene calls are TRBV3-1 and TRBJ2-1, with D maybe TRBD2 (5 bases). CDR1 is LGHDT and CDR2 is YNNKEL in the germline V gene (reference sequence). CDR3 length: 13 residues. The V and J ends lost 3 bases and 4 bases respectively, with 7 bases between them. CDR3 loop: CASSQGGYNEQFF. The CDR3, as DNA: TGTGCCAGCAGCCAGGGCGGGTACAATGAGCAGTTCTTC.

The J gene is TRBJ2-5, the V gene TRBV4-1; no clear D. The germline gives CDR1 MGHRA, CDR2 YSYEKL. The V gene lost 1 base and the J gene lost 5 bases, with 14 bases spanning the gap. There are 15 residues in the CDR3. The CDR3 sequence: CASSQGRISWETQYF. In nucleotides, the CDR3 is TGCGCCAGCAGCCAAGGTCGGATCAGCTGGGAGACCCAGTACTTC.

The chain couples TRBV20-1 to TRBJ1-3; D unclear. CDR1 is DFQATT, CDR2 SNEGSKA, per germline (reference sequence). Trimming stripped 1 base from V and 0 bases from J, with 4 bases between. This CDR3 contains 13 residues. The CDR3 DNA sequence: TGCAGTGCTAGAGTGAGCTCTGGAAACACCATATATTTT. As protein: CSARVSSGNTIYF.

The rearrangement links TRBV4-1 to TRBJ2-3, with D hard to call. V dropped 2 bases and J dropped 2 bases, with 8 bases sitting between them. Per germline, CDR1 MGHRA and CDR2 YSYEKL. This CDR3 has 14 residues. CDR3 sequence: CASSQNLFTDTQYF. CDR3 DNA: TGCGCCAGCAGCCAAAATCTTTTCACAGATACGCAGTATTTT.

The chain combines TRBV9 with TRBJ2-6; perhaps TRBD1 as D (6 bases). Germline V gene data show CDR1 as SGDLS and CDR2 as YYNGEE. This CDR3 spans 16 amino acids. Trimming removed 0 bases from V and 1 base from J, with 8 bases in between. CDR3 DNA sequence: TGTGCCAGCAGCGTAGTAGGACAGTCTGGGGCCAACGTCCTGACTTTC. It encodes CASSVVGQSGANVLTF.

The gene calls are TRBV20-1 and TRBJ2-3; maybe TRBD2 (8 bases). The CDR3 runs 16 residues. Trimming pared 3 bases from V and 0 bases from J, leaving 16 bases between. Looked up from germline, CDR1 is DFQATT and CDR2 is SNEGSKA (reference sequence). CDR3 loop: CSASGGARGSTDTQYF. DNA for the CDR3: TGCAGTGCTAGCGGGGGGGCCAGGGGGAGCACAGATACGCAGTATTTT.

The CDR3 loop reads CASSPTSGDYNEQFF. Written as DNA, the CDR3 is TGTGCCAGCAGCCCCACTAGCGGGGATTACAATGAGCAGTTCTTC. The chain has TRBV7-2 and TRBJ2-1; 10 positions match TRBD2. The length of the CDR3 is 15 residues. The germline CDR1 and CDR2 sequences are SGHTA and FQGNSA. V dropped 5 bases and J dropped 4; count of bases not matched to a gene: 5. The variable domain in full, with the rest retrieved from reference TRBV7-2 and TRBJ2-1, is GAGVSQSPSNKVTEKGKDVELRCDPISGHTALYWYRQSLGQGLEFLIYFQGNSAPDKSGLPSDRFSAERTGGSVSTLTIQRTQQEDSAVYLCASSPTSGDYNEQFFGPGTRLTVL.

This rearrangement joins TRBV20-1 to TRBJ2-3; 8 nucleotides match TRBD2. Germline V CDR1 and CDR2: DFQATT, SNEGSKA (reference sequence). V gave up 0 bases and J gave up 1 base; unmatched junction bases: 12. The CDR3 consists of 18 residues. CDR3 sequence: CSAREGRAGARRTDTQYF. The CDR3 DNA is TGCAGTGCTAGAGAAGGCCGAGCGGGGGCCCGCCGCACAGATACGCAGTATTTT.

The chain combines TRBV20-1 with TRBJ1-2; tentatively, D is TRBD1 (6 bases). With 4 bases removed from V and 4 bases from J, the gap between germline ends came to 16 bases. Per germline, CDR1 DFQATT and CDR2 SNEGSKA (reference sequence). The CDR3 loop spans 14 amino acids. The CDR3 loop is CSATADRKIYGYTF. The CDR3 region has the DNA TGCAGTGCTACCGCCGACAGGAAAATCTATGGCTACACCTTC.

CDR3 DNA: TGTGCCAGCAGTGATGTCGCAGGACCCAATGAGCAGTTCTTC. Translation gives CASSDVAGPNEQFF. V and J are TRBV6-1 and TRBJ2-1, with unresolved D. The V end lost 3 bases, the J end lost 6 bases, and 12 bases lay between the germline ends. This CDR3 region has 14 residues. Germline-derived CDR1 and CDR2 are MNHNS and SASEGT.

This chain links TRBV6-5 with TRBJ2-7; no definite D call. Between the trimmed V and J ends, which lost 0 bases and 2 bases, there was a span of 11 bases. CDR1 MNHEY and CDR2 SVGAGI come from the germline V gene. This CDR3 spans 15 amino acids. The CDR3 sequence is CASSYSIPLTYEQYF. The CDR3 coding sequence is TGTGCCAGCAGTTACTCGATCCCCTTAACCTACGAGCAGTACTTC.

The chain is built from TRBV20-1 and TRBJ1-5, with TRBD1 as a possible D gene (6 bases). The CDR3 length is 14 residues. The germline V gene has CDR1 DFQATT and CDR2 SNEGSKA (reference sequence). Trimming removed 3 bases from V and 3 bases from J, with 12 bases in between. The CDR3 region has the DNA TGCAGTGCTAGCAGGGACATTCTCAATCAGCCCCAGCATTTT. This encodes CSASRDILNQPQHF.

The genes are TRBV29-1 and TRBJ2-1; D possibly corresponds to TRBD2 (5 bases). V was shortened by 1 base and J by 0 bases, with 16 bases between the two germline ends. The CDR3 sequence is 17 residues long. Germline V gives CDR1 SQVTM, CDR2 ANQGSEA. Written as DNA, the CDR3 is TGCAGCGTTGAAGCCCTAGACGGACTGCGCTCCTACAATGAGCAGTTCTTC. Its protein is CSVEALDGLRSYNEQFF.

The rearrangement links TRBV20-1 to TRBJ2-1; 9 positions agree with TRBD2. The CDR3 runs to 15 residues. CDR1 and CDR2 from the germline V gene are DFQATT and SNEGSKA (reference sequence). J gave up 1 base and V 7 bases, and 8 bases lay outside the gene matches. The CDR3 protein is CSGKSGGSSYNEQFF. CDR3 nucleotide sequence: TGCAGTGGAAAGAGCGGGGGGTCATCCTACAATGAGCAGTTCTTC.

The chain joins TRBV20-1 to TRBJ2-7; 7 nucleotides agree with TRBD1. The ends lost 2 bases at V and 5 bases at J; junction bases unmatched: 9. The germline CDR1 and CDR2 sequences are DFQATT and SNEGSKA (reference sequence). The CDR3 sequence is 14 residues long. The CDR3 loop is CSARKGGAADEQYF. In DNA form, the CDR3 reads TGCAGTGCTAGAAAAGGGGGCGCGGCCGACGAGCAGTACTTC.

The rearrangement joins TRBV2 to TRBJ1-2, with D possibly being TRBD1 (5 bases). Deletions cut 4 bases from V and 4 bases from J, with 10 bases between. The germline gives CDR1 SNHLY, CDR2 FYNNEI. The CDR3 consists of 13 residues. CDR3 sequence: CASSAGRLYGYTF. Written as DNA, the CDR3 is TGTGCCAGCAGTGCGGGACGGCTCTATGGCTACACCTTC.

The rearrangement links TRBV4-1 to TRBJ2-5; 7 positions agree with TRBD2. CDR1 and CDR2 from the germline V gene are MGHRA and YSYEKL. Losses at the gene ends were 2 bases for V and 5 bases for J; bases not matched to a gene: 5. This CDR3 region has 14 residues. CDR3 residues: CASSQSGGRETQYF. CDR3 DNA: TGCGCCAGCAGCCAATCGGGGGGTCGGGAGACCCAGTACTTC.